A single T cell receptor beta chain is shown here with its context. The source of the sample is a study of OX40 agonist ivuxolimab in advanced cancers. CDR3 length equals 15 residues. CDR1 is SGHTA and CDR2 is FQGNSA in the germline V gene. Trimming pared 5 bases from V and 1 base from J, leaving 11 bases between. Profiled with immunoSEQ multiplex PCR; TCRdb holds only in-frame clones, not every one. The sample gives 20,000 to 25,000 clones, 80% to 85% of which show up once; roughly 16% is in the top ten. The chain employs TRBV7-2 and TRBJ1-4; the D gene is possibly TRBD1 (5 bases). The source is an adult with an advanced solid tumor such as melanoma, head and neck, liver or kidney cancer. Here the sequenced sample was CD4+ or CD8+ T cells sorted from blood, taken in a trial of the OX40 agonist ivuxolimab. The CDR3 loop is CASSPGQGTNEKLFF. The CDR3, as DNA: TGTGCCAGCAGCCCGGGGCAGGGAACTAATGAAAAACTGTTTTTT.